The present T cell receptor beta chain was sequenced within a study of metastatic and nonmetastatic thyroid tumors (dated by TCRdb to the early 2020s). General notes on the study: The researchers compared repertoires between peripheral blood samples and tumor or nodule tissue samples from patients with malignant or benign thyroid disease.

None of the patients had been given any treatment before thyroid surgery. The study retrospectively analysed patient clinical samples collected from about 2012 to 2019 using T-cell receptor beta sequencing. This clone is medium-sized (0.01 to 0.1%) in its sample. No antigen is known for it. The junction and the germline gene differ at one end; a read error may be behind it. For CDR1 and CDR2, the germline V gene (reference sequence) lists SEHNR and FQNEAQ. Including the terminal cysteine and phenylalanine, the CDR3 comprises 15 residues. Of all the DNA, just the CDR3 is kept, 45 bases in frame from base 1. Library construction relied on PCR. The sequencer listed for this sample is Illumina HiSeq 4000. High-throughput sequencing was used to profile the TCR beta-chain CDR3 region of each patient. Per the original workflow: CDR3 differences across clinicopathological groups were used to build a classifier for discriminating distant-metastatic papillary thyroid cancer patients. The Shannon index was used to measure repertoire diversity, and the Morisita-Horn index was used to measure how similar tumor and blood repertoires were. The raw public reads went through TCRdb reprocessing: fastp at Q25, MiXCR clone calling, in-frame beta chains kept. These V and J calls rely on TCRdb rather than the paper's analysis. A total of 4,500 to 6,000 clones appear in this sample, 25% to 30% of them only once. The ten largest clones represent 17% of the sample.

Overall study outcomes, separate from this receptor: In both blood and tumor samples, TCR beta diversity was reported to be significantly higher in malignant tumors than in benign nodules.

This receptor was obtained from a female donor with papillary thyroid cancer or a benign thyroid nodule (not recorded which). Some clones in this sample may be carry-over from other donors' samples. This chain joins TRBV7-9 to TRBJ2-3; the D call is tentative, TRBD1 or TRBD2, as each matches 7 bases. The sequenced sample consisted of adjacent normal tissue. The base sequence is TGTGCCAGCAGCTTAGGCCCCCCGGGAAGCGGGGTACAGGGGTTT. Its amino acids are CASSLGPPGSGVQGF. Extended through the reference TRBV7-9 and TRBJ2-3 proteins, this CDR3 yields the full variable domain: DTGVSQNPRHKITKRGQNVTFRCDPISEHNRLYWYRQTLGQGPEFLTYFQNEAQLEKSRLLSDRFSAERPKGSFSTLEIQRTEQGDSAMYLCASSLGPPGSGVQGFGPGTRLTVL.